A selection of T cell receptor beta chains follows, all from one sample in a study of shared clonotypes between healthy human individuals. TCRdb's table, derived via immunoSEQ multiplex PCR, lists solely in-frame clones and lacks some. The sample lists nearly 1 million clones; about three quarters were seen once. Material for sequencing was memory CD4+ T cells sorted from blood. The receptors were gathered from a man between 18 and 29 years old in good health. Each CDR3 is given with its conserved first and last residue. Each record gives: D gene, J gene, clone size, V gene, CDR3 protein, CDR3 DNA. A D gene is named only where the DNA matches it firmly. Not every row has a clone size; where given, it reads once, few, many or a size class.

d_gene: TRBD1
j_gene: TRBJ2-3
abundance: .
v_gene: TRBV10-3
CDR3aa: CAIGSTGGSDTQYF
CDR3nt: TGTGCCATCGGCTCGACAGGGGGTTCAGATACGCAGTATTTT

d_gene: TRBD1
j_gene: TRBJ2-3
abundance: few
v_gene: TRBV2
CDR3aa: CAGTDTDTQYF
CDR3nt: TGTGCCGGGACAGACACAGATACGCAGTATTTT

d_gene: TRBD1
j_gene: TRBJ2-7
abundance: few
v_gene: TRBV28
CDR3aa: CASSGDSSYEQYF
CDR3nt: TGTGCCAGCAGCGGGGACAGTTCCTACGAGCAGTACTTC

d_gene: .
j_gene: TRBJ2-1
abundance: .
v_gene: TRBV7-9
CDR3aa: CASSFLGVGRYNEQFF
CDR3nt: TGTGCCAGCAGCTTTCTCGGGGTAGGCAGATACAATGAGCAGTTCTTC

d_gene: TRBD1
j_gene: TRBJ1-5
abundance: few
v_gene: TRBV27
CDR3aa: CASRGQGDQPQHF
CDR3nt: TGTGCCAGCAGAGGACAGGGAGACCAGCCCCAGCATTTT

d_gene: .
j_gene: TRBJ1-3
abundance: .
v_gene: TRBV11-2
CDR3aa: CASSLGGARNTIYF
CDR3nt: TGTGCCAGCAGCTTAGGGGGAGCCCGAAACACCATATATTTT

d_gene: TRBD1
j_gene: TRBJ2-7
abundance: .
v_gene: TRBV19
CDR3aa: CASSSRDRAYEQYF
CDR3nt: TGTGCCAGTAGTTCCCGGGACAGGGCCTACGAGCAGTACTTC

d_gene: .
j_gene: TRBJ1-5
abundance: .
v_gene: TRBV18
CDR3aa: CASSTNLGEQPQHF
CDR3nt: TGTGCCAGCTCAACAAATCTGGGGGAGCAGCCCCAGCATTTT

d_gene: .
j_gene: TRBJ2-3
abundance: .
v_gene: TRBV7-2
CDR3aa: CASSLGQAYTDTQYF
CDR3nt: TGTGCCAGCAGCTTAGGACAGGCCTACACAGATACGCAGTATTTT

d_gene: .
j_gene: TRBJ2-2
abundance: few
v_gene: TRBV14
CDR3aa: CASSPQRGRTGELFF
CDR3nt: TGTGCCAGCAGCCCTCAACGGGGGCGCACCGGGGAGCTGTTTTTT

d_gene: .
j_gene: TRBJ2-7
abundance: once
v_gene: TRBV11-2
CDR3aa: CASSLEGGVSYEQYF
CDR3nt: TGTGCCAGCAGCTTAGAAGGGGGGGTGTCCTACGAGCAGTACTTC

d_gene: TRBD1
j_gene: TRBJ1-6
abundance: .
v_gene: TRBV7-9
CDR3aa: CASSLGQGESPLHF
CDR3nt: TGTGCCAGCAGCTTAGGACAGGGTGAATCACCCCTCCACTTT

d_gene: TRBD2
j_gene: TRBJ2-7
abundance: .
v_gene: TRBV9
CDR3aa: CASSHTSGRGPRDEQYF
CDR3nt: TGTGCCAGCAGTCACACTAGCGGGAGAGGTCCGCGTGACGAGCAGTACTTC

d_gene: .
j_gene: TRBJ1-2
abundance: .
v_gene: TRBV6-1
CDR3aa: CASQNYGYTF
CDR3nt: TGTGCCAGCCAAAACTATGGCTACACCTTC

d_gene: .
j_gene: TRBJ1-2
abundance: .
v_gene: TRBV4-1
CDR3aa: CASSQGAGGYTF
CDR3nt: TGCGCCAGCAGCCAGGGGGCTGGAGGCTACACCTTC

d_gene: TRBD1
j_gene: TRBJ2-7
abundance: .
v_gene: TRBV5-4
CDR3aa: CASSRISLQGDLYTEQYF
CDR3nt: TGTGCCAGCAGCCGAATATCTTTACAGGGGGACCTATATACCGAGCAGTACTTC

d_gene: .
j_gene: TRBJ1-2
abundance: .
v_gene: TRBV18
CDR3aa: CASSPPGFDYGYTF
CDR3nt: TGTGCCAGCTCACCACCGGGGTTCGACTATGGCTACACCTTC

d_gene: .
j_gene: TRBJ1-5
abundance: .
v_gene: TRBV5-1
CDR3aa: CASSFGPNQPQHF
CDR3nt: TGCGCCAGCAGCTTCGGGCCGAATCAGCCCCAGCATTTT

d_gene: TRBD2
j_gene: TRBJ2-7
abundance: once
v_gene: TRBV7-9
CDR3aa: CASSLGLAGVGEQYF
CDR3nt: TGTGCCAGCAGCTTAGGACTAGCGGGAGTCGGCGAGCAGTACTTC

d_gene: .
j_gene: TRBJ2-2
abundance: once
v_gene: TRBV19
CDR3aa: CASSIDKGGPSGELFF
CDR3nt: TGTGCCAGTAGTATAGATAAAGGGGGGCCCTCCGGGGAGCTGTTTTTT

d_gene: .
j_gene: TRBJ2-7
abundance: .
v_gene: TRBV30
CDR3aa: CAWSDRYEQYF
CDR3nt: TGTGCCTGGAGCGACAGATACGAGCAGTACTTC

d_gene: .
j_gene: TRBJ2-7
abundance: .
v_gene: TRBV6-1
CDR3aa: CASSEALRWEQYF
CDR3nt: TGTGCCAGCAGTGAAGCGCTGAGGTGGGAGCAGTACTTC

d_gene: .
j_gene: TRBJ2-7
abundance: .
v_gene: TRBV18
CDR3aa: CASSQAPGMRDEQYF
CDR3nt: TGTGCCAGCTCCCAGGCCCCGGGAATGAGGGACGAGCAGTACTTC